Below are 3 T cell receptor beta chains sequenced from a single sample in a study of B cell selection in AIRE deficiency. The method was immunoSEQ multiplex PCR; TCRdb's version includes in-frame clones alone and lacks a portion of them. The sample gives about 25,000 clones, about 95% of which show up once; roughly 0.25% is in the top ten. Conventional CD4 T cells were sorted as CD4+CD127+ cells. Sequencing input: CD4+CD127+ conventional T cells sorted from PBMCs. The receptors derive from a human donor in good health.

The V call is TRBV29-1, the J call TRBJ2-2; 9 nucleotides agree with TRBD2. CDR1 and CDR2 from the germline V gene are SQVTM and ANQGSEA. The V and J ends lost 3 bases and 1 base, in that order; junction bases with no gene match: 12. This CDR3 is built from 18 residues. CDR3 bases: TGCAGCGTTGAGCTAGCGGGACTGGGAACCAGGAACACCGGGGAGCTGTTTTTT. Translated: CSVELAGLGTRNTGELFF.

V and J are TRBV21-1 and TRBJ2-7. TRBV21-1 is a pseudogene. The CDR3 has 15 residues. CDR3 amino acids: CASSKRAHSVYEQYF. The CDR3 DNA is TGTGCCAGCAGCAAACGCGCGCACAGCGTCTACGAGCAGTACTTC.

The J gene is TRBJ2-2, the V gene TRBV5-4; 11 positions agree with TRBD1. V trimming: 3 bases; J trimming: 0 bases; junction bases outside the gene matches: 1. Looked up from germline, CDR1 is SGHNT and CDR2 is YYREEE (reference sequence). The CDR3 totals 16 residues. The CDR3 is CASSSGQGANTGELFF. The CDR3, as DNA: TGTGCCAGCAGCTCGGGACAGGGGGCGAACACCGGGGAGCTGTTTTTT.